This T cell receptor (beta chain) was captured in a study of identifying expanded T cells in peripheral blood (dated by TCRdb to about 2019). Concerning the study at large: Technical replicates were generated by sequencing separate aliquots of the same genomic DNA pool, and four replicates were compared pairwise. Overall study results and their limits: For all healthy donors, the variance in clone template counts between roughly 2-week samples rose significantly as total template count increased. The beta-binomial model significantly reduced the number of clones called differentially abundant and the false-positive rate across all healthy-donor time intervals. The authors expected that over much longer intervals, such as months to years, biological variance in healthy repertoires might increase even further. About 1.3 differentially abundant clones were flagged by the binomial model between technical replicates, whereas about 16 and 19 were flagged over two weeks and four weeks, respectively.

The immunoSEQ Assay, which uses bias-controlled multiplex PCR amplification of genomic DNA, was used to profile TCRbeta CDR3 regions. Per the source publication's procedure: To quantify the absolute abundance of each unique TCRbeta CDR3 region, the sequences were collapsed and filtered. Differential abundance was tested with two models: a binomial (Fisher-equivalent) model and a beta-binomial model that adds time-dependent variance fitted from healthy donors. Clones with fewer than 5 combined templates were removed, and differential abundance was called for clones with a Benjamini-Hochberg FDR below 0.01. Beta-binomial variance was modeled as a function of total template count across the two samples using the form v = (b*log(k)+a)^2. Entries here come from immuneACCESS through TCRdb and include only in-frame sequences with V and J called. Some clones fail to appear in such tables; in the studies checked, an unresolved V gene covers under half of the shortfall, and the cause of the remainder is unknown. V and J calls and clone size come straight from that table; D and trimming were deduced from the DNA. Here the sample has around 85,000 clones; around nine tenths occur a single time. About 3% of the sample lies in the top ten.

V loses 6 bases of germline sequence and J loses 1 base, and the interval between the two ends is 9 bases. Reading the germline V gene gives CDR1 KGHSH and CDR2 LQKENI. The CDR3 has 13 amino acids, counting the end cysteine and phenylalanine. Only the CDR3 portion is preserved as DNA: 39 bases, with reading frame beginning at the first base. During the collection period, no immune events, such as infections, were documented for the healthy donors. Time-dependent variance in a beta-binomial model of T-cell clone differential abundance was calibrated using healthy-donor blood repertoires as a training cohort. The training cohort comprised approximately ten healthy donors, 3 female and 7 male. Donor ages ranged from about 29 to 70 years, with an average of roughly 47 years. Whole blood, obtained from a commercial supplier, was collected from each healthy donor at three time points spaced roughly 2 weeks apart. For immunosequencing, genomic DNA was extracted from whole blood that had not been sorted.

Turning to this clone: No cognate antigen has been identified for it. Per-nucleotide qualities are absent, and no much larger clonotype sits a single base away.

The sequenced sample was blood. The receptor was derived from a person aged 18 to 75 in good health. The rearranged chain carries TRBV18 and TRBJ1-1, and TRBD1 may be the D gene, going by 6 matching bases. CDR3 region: CASSAGANTEAFF. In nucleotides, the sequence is TGTGCCAGCTCCGCGGGGGCGAACACTGAAGCTTTCTTT.